A selection of T cell receptor beta chains follows, all from one sample in a study of shared clonotypes between healthy human individuals. Only in-frame clones appear in the TCRdb table, and some are missing; sequencing was by immunoSEQ multiplex PCR. The sample has about 2.3 million clones, roughly 93% seen once. The source material was naive CD4+ T cells from PBMCs. Receptors were obtained from a man aged 18 to 30 in good health. Some clones in this sample may be carry-over from other donors' samples. The CDR3 runs from the conserved cysteine through the conserved F or W. A D gene is named only where the DNA matches it firmly. A row's size may be missing; if present it is once, few, many or a size class.

D gene,clone size,V gene,J gene,CDR3 DNA,CDR3 protein
NA,NA,TRBV30,TRBJ2-5,TGTGCCTGGAGTGTAATCAGGGGTGAGACCCAGTACTTC,CAWSVIRGETQYF
NA,NA,TRBV5-1,TRBJ2-6,TGCGCCAGCAGCGAGGGGACGAGGGCCAACGTCCTGACTTTC,CASSEGTRANVLTF
TRBD1,NA,TRBV2,TRBJ2-2,TGTGCCAGCAGCGAAGACAGGGGCCGGGCCGGGGAGCTGTTTTTT,CASSEDRGRAGELFF
TRBD1,NA,TRBV5-1,TRBJ1-2,TGCGCCAGCAGCCGGGACAGCGGAGTTTTTGGCTACACCTTC,CASSRDSGVFGYTF
TRBD2,NA,TRBV28,TRBJ2-2,TGTGCCAGCAGTTTACCTAGCGGGATCCCCGGGGAGCTGTTTTTT,CASSLPSGIPGELFF
NA,NA,TRBV11-3,TRBJ2-7,TGTGCCAGCAGCTTAGGAGGAGCTACCTACGAGCAGTACTTC,CASSLGGATYEQYF
NA,NA,TRBV30,TRBJ2-3,TGTGCCTGGAGTGTTTCGGGGCCTTGGGATACGCAGTATTTT,CAWSVSGPWDTQYF
NA,once,TRBV19,TRBJ2-7,TGTGCCAGTAGTATAGGGCCGGCTAAAGGGGGCTACGAGCAGTACTTC,CASSIGPAKGGYEQYF
NA,NA,TRBV4-1,TRBJ1-3,TGCGCCAGCAGCCAAGGGACAGCCGCTGGAAACACCATATATTTT,CASSQGTAAGNTIYF
NA,NA,TRBV6-6,TRBJ2-1,TGTGCCAGTTCATGGGGTGGGAAAAACAATGAGCAGTTCTTC,CASSWGGKNNEQFF
NA,once,TRBV18,TRBJ2-7,TGTGCCAGCTCACCCGTCTCGAACTCACCCTACGAGCAGTACTTC,CASSPVSNSPYEQYF
NA,NA,TRBV7-2,TRBJ1-4,TGTGCCAGCAGCCGACAGGTCGGGGGTAATGAAAAACTGTTTTTT,CASSRQVGGNEKLFF
NA,NA,TRBV5-6,TRBJ1-1,TGTGCCAGCAGCTACACTCCAATGATGAACACTGAAGCTTTCTTT,CASSYTPMMNTEAFF
NA,NA,TRBV5-1,TRBJ2-1,TGCGCCAGCAGCTGGGGCCACTACAATGAGCAGTTCTTC,CASSWGHYNEQFF
TRBD2,NA,TRBV5-1,TRBJ2-3,TGCGCCAGCAGCGATGGACTAGCGGGAGTAAATACGCAGTATTTT,CASSDGLAGVNTQYF
TRBD1,NA,TRBV27,TRBJ2-7,TGTGCCAGCAGTTTGAGACCCCCGGGACAGGGGGCGCGGGGCTCCTACGAGCAGTACTTC,CASSLRPPGQGARGSYEQYF
NA,NA,TRBV5-4,TRBJ1-1,TGTGCCAGCCATCAGGGATCTAACACTGAAGCTTTCTTT,CASHQGSNTEAFF
NA,NA,TRBV5-1,TRBJ2-3,TGCGCCAGCAGCGGGGCGCCGGGGGGCACAGATACGCAGTATTTT,CASSGAPGGTDTQYF
NA,NA,TRBV5-1,TRBJ2-1,TGCGCCAGCAGCCCACAGAGCTCCTACAATGAGCAGTTCTTC,CASSPQSSYNEQFF
NA,NA,TRBV5-5,TRBJ1-5,TGTGCCAGCAGCTTGGATGGAAATCAGCCCCAGCATTTT,CASSLDGNQPQHF
NA,NA,TRBV19,TRBJ2-1,TGTGCCAGTAGTATGAATCGCTACAATGAGCAGTTCTTC,CASSMNRYNEQFF
NA,NA,TRBV7-3,TRBJ2-5,TGTGCCAGCAGCTTGGGCGGGACGGGGTTCCAGTACTTC,CASSLGGTGFQYF
NA,NA,TRBV5-3,TRBJ2-3,TGTGCCAGAAGCTTGCGGGATCTTCGGGCCCGACGCACAGATACGCAGTATTTT,CARSLRDLRARRTDTQYF
NA,NA,TRBV19,TRBJ1-1,TGTGCCAGTAGGCGGGGGCGACTGACGCTAATGAACACTGAAGCTTTCTTT,CASRRGRLTLMNTEAFF
NA,once,TRBV30,TRBJ2-3,TGTGCCTGGACCTCTACCCCCGGGACGATGGGAACAGATACGCAGTATTTT,CAWTSTPGTMGTDTQYF
NA,NA,TRBV2,TRBJ2-2,TGTGCCAGCACTACGGTCACCGCCGGGGAGCTGTTTTTT,CASTTVTAGELFF
TRBD2,once,TRBV6-5,TRBJ2-2,TGTGCCAGCAGCCAAGGCGGCGGGAGAACTGGGGAGCTGTTTTTT,CASSQGGGRTGELFF
NA,NA,TRBV7-6,TRBJ2-5,TGTGCCAGCAGCTTACGTTCCGGCTCTAACCAAGAGACCCAGTACTTC,CASSLRSGSNQETQYF
NA,NA,TRBV9,TRBJ1-1,TGTGCCAGCAGCGTAGATGGACGGACCCTTGAAGCTTTCTTT,CASSVDGRTLEAFF
NA,NA,TRBV15,TRBJ1-1,TGTGCCACCAGCAGGGACATGACTGAAGCTTTCTTT,CATSRDMTEAFF
NA,NA,TRBV28,TRBJ2-7,TGTGCCAGCCAGGGGGGCCACGAGCAGTACTTC,CASQGGHEQYF
NA,once,TRBV19,TRBJ2-1,TGTGCCAGTAGTTTAGACTACTACAATGAGCAGTTCTTC,CASSLDYYNEQFF
TRBD1,NA,TRBV19,TRBJ1-3,TGTGCCAGTAGTATTTCGTACAGGGGGCCTGGAAACACCATATATTTT,CASSISYRGPGNTIYF
NA,NA,TRBV20-1,TRBJ1-4,TGCAGTGCGGGGGGGGAAAAACTGTTTTTT,CSAGGEKLFF
NA,NA,TRBV5-6,TRBJ1-3,TGTGCCAGCAGCTTGCGGACTGCTGGAAACACCATATATTTT,CASSLRTAGNTIYF
NA,NA,TRBV5-1,TRBJ1-5,TGCGCCAGCAGCTTGACTATCGATCAGCCCCAGCATTTT,CASSLTIDQPQHF
NA,NA,TRBV30,TRBJ2-7,TGTGCCTGGGCCGCGGGGGCATCCTACGAGCAGTACTTC,CAWAAGASYEQYF
TRBD1,NA,TRBV29-1,TRBJ1-2,TGCAGCGTTGAAGATGAAACAGGGGCTGGCTACACCTTC,CSVEDETGAGYTF
TRBD2,NA,TRBV5-1,TRBJ2-1,TGCGCCAGCACCCTCAGTAGCGGGACCTACAATGAGCAGTTCTTC,CASTLSSGTYNEQFF
NA,NA,TRBV29-1,TRBJ2-3,TGCAGTGCGACTAGTTTCATAGCCGATACGCAGTATTTT,CSATSFIADTQYF
NA,NA,TRBV18,TRBJ1-2,TGTGCCAGCTCACCTGATCGGTTCGGTTCTGGCTACACCTTC,CASSPDRFGSGYTF
TRBD1,once,TRBV19,TRBJ1-2,TGTGCCAGTAGTTTACAGGGGGCGCTTGGTGGCTACACCTTC,CASSLQGALGGYTF
NA,NA,TRBV28,TRBJ2-1,TGTGCCAGCAGCTCCCCCCGCGCTAGCAGATACAATGAGCAGTTCTTC,CASSSPRASRYNEQFF
NA,NA,TRBV4-2,TRBJ2-6,TGTGCCAGCAGCCGAGAACCAGGCTCCAGCTCTGGGGCCAACGTCCTGACTTTC,CASSREPGSSSGANVLTF
NA,NA,TRBV5-1,TRBJ2-1,TGCGCCAGCAACCCCGTCGGGGGCGGCAATGAGCAGTTCTTC,CASNPVGGGNEQFF
NA,NA,TRBV29-1,TRBJ2-7,TGCAGCGTTGAAGTGAAGACAGGCTACGAGCAGTACTTC,CSVEVKTGYEQYF
NA,NA,TRBV28,TRBJ2-5,TGTGCCAGCAGTCCCCGGGACGGACAAGAGACCCAGTACTTC,CASSPRDGQETQYF
NA,NA,TRBV6-5,TRBJ2-3,TGTGCCAGCAGCCGGGTTACTAGCACAGATACGCAGTATTTT,CASSRVTSTDTQYF
NA,once,TRBV2,TRBJ2-5,TGTGCCGGCAACAGGGTACGCCAAGAGACCCAGTACTTC,CAGNRVRQETQYF
NA,NA,TRBV6-5,TRBJ1-4,TGTGCCAGCAGCCCTAATGCCCGAAATGAAAAACTGTTTTTT,CASSPNARNEKLFF
NA,NA,TRBV9,TRBJ2-7,TGTGCCAGCAGCGTCCTGGGGGAGTACCACTACGAGCAGTACTTC,CASSVLGEYHYEQYF
NA,NA,TRBV19,TRBJ2-7,TGTGCCAGTAGAAGAACAGGGAGCTCCTACGAGCAGTACTTC,CASRRTGSSYEQYF
TRBD1,NA,TRBV28,TRBJ1-4,TGTGCCAGTTCTCGGACAGGGACCGCGGGAAAACTGTTTTTT,CASSRTGTAGKLFF
NA,NA,TRBV18,TRBJ2-5,TGTGCCAGCTCACCCTTTGCGGGTGAAGAGACCCAGTACTTC,CASSPFAGEETQYF
TRBD2,NA,TRBV7-3,TRBJ2-2,TGTGCCAGCAGCCAAGCCGGGACTAGCGCCGGGGAGCTGTTTTTT,CASSQAGTSAGELFF
NA,NA,TRBV5-1,TRBJ2-1,TGCGCCAGCAGCTTGGACGGGAATGGGATCTACACCAATGAGCAGTTCTTC,CASSLDGNGIYTNEQFF
NA,NA,TRBV4-1,TRBJ1-4,TGCGCCAGCAGCCGTACCTTTTGGCCTAATGAAAAACTGTTTTTT,CASSRTFWPNEKLFF